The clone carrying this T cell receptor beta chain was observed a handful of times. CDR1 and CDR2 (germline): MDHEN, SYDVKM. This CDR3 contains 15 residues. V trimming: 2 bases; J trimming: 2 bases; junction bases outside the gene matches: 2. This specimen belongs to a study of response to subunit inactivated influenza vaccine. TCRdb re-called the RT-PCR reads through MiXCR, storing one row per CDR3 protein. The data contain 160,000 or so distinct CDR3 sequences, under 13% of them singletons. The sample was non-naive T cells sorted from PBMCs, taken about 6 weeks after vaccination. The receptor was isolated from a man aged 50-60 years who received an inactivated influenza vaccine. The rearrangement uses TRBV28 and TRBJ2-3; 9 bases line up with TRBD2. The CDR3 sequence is CASSLASGATDTQYF. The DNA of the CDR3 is TGTGCCAGCAGTTTAGCTAGCGGGGCCACAGATACGCAGTATTTT.